This TCR beta chain was retrieved from a study of cytomegalovirus exposure and HLA in healthy donors. The CDR3 totals 16 residues. Trimming pared 2 bases from V and 0 bases from J, leaving 11 bases between. The germline V gene encodes CDR1 SGHVS and CDR2 FQNEAQ. A multiplex PCR was run with 60 Vbeta primers and 13 Jbeta primers. Some clones are missing from TCRdb's copy, which holds only in-frame ones; the method was immunoSEQ multiplex PCR. The sample lists over 90,000 clones, roughly 79% occurring once. The material sequenced was PBMCs. The V and J genes are TRBV7-8 and TRBJ1-5; D is perhaps TRBD1 (5 bases). This receptor was identified in a woman between 70 and 85 years old in good health and CMV-seropositive. The CDR3 bases are TGTGCCAGCAGCTTATGGGGAGGGGATAGCAATCAGCCCCAGCATTTT. Amino acids: CASSLWGGDSNQPQHF.